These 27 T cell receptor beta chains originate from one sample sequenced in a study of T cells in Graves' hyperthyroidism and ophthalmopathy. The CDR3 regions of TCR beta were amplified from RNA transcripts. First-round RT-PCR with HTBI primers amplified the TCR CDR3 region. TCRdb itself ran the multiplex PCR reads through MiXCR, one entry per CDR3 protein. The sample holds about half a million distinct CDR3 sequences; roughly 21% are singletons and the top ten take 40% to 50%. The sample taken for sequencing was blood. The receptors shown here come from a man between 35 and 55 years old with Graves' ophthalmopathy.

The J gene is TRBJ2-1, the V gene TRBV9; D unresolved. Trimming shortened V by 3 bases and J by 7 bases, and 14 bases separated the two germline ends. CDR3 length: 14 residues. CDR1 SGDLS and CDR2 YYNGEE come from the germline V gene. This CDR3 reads CASSGPGASNEQFF. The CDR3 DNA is TGTGCCAGCAGCGGCCCCGGAGCGTCAAATGAGCAGTTCTTC.

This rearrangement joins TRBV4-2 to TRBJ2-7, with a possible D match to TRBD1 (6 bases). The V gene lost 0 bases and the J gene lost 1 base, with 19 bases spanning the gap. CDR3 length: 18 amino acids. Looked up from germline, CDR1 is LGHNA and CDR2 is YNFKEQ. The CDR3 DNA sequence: TGTGCCAGCAGCCAAGATCTTGGGGGATCACAGGGTTCCTACGAGCAGTACTTC. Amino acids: CASSQDLGGSQGSYEQYF.

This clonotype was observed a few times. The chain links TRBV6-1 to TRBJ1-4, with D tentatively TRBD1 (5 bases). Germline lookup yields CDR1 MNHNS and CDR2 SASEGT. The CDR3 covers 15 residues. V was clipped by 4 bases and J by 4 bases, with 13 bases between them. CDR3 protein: CASSAGLRNNEKLFF. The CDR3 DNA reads TGTGCCAGCAGTGCGGGACTACGGAATAATGAAAAACTGTTTTTT.

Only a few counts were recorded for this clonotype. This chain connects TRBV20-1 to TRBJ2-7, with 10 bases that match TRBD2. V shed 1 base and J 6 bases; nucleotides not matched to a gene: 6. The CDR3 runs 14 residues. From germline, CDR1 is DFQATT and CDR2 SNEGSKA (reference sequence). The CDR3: CSARVSLAGVEQYF. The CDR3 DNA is TGCAGTGCTAGAGTGTCGCTAGCGGGAGTCGAGCAGTACTTC.

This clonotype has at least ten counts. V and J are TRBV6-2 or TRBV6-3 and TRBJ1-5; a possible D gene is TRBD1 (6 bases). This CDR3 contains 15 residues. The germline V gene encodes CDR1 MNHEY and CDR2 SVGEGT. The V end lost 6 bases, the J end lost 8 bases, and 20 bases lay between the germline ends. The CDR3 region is CASRSGTREGEPQHF. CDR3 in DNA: TGTGCCAGCAGGTCCGGGACACGGGAGGGCGAGCCCCAGCATTTT.

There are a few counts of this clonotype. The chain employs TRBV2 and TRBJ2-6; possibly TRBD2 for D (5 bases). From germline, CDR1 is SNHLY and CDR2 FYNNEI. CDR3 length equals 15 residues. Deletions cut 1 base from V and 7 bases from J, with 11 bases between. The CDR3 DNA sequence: TGTGCCAGCAGTGAAGTAGCGCAGCTCGCCAACGTCCTGACTTTC. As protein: CASSEVAQLANVLTF.

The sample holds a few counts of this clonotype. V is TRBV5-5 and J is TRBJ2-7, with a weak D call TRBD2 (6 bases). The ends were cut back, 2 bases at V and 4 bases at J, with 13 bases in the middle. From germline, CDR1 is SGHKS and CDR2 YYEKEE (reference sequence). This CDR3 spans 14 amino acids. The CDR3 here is CASSLGLPWYEQYF. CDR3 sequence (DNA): TGTGCCAGCAGCTTAGGACTACCGTGGTACGAGCAGTACTTC.

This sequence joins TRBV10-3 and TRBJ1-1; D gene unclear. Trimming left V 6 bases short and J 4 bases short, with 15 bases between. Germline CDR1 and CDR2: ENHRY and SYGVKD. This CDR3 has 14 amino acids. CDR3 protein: CAIRPGALGTEAFF. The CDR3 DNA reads TGTGCCATCAGGCCAGGAGCGTTGGGCACTGAAGCTTTCTTT.

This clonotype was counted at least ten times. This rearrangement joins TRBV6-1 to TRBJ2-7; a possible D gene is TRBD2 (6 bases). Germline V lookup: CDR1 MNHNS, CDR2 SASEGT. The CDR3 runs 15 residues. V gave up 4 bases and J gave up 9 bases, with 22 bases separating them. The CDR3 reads CASSGRQTSSGRQYF. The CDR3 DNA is TGTGCCAGCAGTGGTCGACAGACTAGTTCGGGGAGGCAGTACTTC.

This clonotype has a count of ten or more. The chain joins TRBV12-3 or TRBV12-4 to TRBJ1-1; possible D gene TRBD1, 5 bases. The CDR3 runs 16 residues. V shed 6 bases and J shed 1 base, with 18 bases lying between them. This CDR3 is CASRPRGEGKNTEAFF. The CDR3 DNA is TGTGCCAGCAGGCCGCGGGGCGAGGGGAAGAACACTGAAGCTTTCTTT.

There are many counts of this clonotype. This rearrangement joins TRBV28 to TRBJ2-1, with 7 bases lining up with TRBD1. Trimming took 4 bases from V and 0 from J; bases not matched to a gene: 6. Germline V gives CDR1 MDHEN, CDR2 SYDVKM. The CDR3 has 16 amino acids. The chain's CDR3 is CASSSKTGFSYNEQFF. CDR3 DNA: TGTGCCAGCAGTTCAAAGACAGGGTTCTCCTACAATGAGCAGTTCTTC.

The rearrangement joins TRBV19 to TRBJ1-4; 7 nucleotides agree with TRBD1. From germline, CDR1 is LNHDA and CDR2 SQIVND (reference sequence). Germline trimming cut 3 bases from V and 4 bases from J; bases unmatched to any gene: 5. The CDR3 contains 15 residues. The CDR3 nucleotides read TGTGCCAGTAGTATTTGGGACAGCTTTAATGAAAAACTGTTTTTT. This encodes CASSIWDSFNEKLFF.

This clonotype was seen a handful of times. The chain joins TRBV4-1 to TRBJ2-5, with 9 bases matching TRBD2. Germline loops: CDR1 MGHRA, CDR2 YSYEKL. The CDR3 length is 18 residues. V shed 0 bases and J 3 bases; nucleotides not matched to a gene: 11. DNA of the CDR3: TGCGCCAGCAGCCAAGATAGGTGGGGGACTAGCTTAAAAGAGACCCAGTACTTC. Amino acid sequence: CASSQDRWGTSLKETQYF.

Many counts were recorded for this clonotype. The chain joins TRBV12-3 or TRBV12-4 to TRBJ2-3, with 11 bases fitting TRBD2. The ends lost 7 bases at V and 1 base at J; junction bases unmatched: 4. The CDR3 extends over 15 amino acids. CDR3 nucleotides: TGTGCCAGCACCTTGACTAGCGGGGGCACAGATACGCAGTATTTT. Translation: CASTLTSGGTDTQYF.

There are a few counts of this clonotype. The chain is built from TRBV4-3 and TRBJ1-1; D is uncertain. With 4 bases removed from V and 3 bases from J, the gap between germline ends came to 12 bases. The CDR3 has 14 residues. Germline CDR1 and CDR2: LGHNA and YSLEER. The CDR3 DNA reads TGCGCCAGCAGCCCCCATGTACGGGACACTGAAGCTTTCTTT. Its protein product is CASSPHVRDTEAFF.

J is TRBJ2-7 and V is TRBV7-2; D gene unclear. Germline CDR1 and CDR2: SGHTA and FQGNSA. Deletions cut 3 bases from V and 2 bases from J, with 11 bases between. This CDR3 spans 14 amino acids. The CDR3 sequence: CASSFSEGTYEQYF. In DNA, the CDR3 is TGTGCCAGCAGCTTTTCCGAAGGCACCTACGAGCAGTACTTC.

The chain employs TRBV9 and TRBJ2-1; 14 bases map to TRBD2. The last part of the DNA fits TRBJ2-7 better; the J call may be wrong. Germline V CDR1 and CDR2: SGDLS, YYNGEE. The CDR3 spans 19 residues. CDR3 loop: CASSGRTSGGPHSYNEQYF. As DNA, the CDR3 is TGTGCCAGCAGCGGACGGACTAGCGGGGGGCCCCACTCCTACAATGAGCAGTACTTC.

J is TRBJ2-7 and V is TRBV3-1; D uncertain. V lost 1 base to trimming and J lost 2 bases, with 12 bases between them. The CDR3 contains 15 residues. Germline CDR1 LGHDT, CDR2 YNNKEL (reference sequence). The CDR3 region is CASSQALGGTYEQYF. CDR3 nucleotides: TGTGCCAGCAGCCAAGCCCTGGGTGGAACCTACGAGCAGTACTTC.

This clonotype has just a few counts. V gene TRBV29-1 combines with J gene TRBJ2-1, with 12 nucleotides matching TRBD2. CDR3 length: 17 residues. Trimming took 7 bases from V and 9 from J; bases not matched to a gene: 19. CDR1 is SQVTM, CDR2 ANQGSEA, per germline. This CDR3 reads CSDIGLAGTPRLREQFF. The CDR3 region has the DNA TGCAGCGACATAGGACTAGCGGGGACCCCCCGCCTACGTGAGCAGTTCTTC.

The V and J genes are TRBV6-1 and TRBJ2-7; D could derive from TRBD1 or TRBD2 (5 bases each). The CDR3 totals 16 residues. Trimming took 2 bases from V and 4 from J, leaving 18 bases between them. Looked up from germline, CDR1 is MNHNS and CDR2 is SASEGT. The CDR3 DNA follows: TGTGCCAGCAGTGAAAGTCCGGCGGTGGGGGAATACGAGCAGTACTTC. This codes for CASSESPAVGEYEQYF.

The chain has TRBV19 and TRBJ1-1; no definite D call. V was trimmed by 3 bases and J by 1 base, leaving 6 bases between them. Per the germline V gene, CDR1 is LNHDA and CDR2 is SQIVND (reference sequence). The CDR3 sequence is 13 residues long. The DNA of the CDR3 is TGTGCCAGTAGTATTGGAAAGAACACTGAAGCTTTCTTT. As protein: CASSIGKNTEAFF.

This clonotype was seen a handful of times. CDR3 nucleotides: TGTGCCAGCAGTAGGGACGCCGGAGATGAAAAACTGTTTTTT. Translated: CASSRDAGDEKLFF. The chain carries TRBV2 and TRBJ1-4; perhaps TRBD1 as D (5 bases). The V gene lost 5 bases and the J gene lost 6 bases, with 13 bases spanning the gap. Looked up from germline, CDR1 is SNHLY and CDR2 is FYNNEI. The CDR3 runs 14 residues.

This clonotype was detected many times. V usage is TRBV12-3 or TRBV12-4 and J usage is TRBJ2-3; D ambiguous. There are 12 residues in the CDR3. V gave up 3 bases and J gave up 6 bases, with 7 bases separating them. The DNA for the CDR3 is TGTGCCAGCAGTTTTCGGGTGGATACGCAGTATTTT. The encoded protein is CASSFRVDTQYF.

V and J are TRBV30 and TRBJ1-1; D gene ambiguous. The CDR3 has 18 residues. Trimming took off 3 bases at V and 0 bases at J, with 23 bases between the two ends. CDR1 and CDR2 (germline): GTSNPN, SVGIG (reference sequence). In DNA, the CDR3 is TGTGCCTGGAGCTTTCCCCTCCGCACTAGTGCCGTGAACACTGAAGCTTTCTTT. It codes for CAWSFPLRTSAVNTEAFF.

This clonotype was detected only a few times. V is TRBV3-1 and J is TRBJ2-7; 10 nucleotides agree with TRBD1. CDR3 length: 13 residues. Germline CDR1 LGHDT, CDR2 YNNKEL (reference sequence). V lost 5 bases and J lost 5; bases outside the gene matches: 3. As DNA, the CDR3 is TGTGCCAGCAGCGGGACAGGGGTTAACGAGCAGTACTTC. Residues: CASSGTGVNEQYF.

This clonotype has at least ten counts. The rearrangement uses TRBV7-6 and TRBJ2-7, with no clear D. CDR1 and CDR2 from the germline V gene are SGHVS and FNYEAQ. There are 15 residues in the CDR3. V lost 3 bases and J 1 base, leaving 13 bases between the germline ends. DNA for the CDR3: TGTGCCAGCAGCTTCGAGAGCGACGGTTCCTACGAGCAGTACTTC. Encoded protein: CASSFESDGSYEQYF.

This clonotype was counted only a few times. The CDR3 reads CATSARTGGTNEQFF. DNA of the CDR3: TGTGCCACCAGCGCCAGGACAGGGGGTACCAATGAGCAGTTCTTC. The chain employs TRBV24-1 and TRBJ2-1, with 10 bases aligning to TRBD1. Germline CDR1 is KGHDR and CDR2 is SFDVKD. Germline trimming cut 7 bases from V and 6 bases from J; bases unmatched to any gene: 8. The CDR3 runs 15 residues.